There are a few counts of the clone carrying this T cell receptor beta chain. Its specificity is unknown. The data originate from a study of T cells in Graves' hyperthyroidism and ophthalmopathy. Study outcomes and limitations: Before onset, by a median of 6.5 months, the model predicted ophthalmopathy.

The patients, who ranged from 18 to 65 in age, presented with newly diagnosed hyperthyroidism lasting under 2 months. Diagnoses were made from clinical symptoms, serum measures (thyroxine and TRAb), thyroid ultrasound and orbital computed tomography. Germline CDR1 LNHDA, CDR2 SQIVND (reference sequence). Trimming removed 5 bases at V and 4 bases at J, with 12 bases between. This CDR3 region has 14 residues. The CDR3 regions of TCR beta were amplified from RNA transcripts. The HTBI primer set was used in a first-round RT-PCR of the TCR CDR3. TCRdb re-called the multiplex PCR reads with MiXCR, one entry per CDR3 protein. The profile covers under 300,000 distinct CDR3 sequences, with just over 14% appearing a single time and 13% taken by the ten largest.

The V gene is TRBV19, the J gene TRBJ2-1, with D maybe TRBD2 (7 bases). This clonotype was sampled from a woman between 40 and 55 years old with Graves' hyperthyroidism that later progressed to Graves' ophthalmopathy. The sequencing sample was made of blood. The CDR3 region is CASSWGGQYNEQFF. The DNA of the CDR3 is TGTGCCAGTAGTTGGGGGGGGCAGTACAATGAGCAGTTCTTC.